The rows below give T cell receptor beta chains drawn from one sample of a study of blood T cell repertoires in COVID-19. Sequencing used immunoSEQ multiplex PCR; TCRdb keeps in-frame clones, though not all of them. Of approximately 61,000 clones listed, around 83% are singletons. Sequencing was carried out using peripheral blood. These receptors were taken from a man aged 45-65 years with COVID-19, enrolled during active disease. Both conserved end residues are part of each CDR3. Each record gives: D gene, J gene, clone size, V gene, CDR3 DNA, CDR3 protein. A D gene is named only where the DNA matches it firmly. A clone size is listed for some rows: how often the clone was seen (once, few, many), or a class if it is expanded.

>-|TRBJ1-2|-|TRBV7-9
TGTGCCAGCAGCTTAGAACTAGGGATCCAAAAAGGCTACACCTTC
CASSLELGIQKGYTF
>-|TRBJ1-4|-|TRBV28
TGTGCCAGCACCACATTTACAGGGAGGGTTAAAGAAAAACTGTTTTTT
CASTTFTGRVKEKLFF
>-|TRBJ2-7|-|TRBV6-5
TGTGCCAGCTCAGGGCACCAGACCTACGAGCAGTACTTC
CASSGHQTYEQYF
>TRBD2|TRBJ2-2|few|TRBV5-1
TGCGCCAGCAGTACAAGCGGGAGGGCCGCCGGGGAGCTGTTTTTT
CASSTSGRAAGELFF
>-|TRBJ1-2|-|TRBV24-1
TGTGCCACCAGTGAGGCTGGATCGAGAGGCTATGGCTACACCTTC
CATSEAGSRGYGYTF
>-|TRBJ2-1|-|TRBV9
TGTGCCAGCTCTAACTACAATGAGCAGTTCTTC
CASSNYNEQFF
>TRBD1|TRBJ1-1|-|TRBV19
TGTGCCAGTAGTATGGACAGGGTTAAAGCTTTCTTT
CASSMDRVKAFF
>-|TRBJ2-5|-|TRBV19
TGTGCCAGTAGTAGAGGGTCAAAAGAGACCCAGTACTTC
CASSRGSKETQYF
>-|TRBJ1-1|-|TRBV28
TGTGCCAGCCGCGTCATGCGGGGCCTGAACACTGAAGCTTTCTTT
CASRVMRGLNTEAFF
>TRBD2|TRBJ2-7|-|TRBV6-5
TGTGCCAGTCGACTAGCGGGAGGCTACGAGCAGTACTTC
CASRLAGGYEQYF
>TRBD2|TRBJ2-2|-|TRBV5-1
TGCGCCAGCAGCTTGGGGCCAGCGGGAGTCCCCGGGGAGCTGTTTTTT
CASSLGPAGVPGELFF
>TRBD2|TRBJ2-1|-|TRBV5-1
TGCGCCAGCAGCCTTCCCGGGACTAGCGGGTACAATGAGCAGTTCTTC
CASSLPGTSGYNEQFF
>TRBD1|TRBJ1-1|few|TRBV28
TGTGCCACCTGGGACAGGGGTTTAATGGGCACTGAAGCTTTCTTT
CATWDRGLMGTEAFF
>TRBD1|TRBJ2-1|-|TRBV30
TGTGCCTGGAACCTACAGGGGGCAGTCCAGCAGTTCTTC
CAWNLQGAVQQFF
>-|TRBJ1-5|-|TRBV29-1
TGCAGCGTTGGCACGGGGGATCAGCCCCAGCATTTT
CSVGTGDQPQHF
>-|TRBJ1-5|few|TRBV21-1
TGTGCCGTCCGGGACACCCAGCCCCAGCATTTT
CAVRDTQPQHF
>-|TRBJ2-3|-|TRBV14
TGTGCCAGCAGCCAAGCTAGCCTCCCGCAGTATTTT
CASSQASLPQYF
>-|TRBJ2-3|-|TRBV5-1
TGCGCCAGCAGCTTGGCCGGCGGAAGCACAGATACGCAGTATTTT
CASSLAGGSTDTQYF
>TRBD2|TRBJ2-1|-|TRBV6-5
TGTGCCAGCAGTTACTCGACTAGCGGGAGATTAAGGCTGTTCTTC
CASSYSTSGRLRLFF
>-|TRBJ1-1|-|TRBV7-8
TGTGCCAGCAGTTATCAGGGGATGAACACTGAAGCTTTCTTT
CASSYQGMNTEAFF
>TRBD1|TRBJ1-2|once|TRBV28
TGTGCCAGCAGTAGACAGGGAAGGTATGGCTACACCTTC
CASSRQGRYGYTF
>TRBD2|TRBJ2-4|-|TRBV7-2
TGTGCCAGCAGCTCCCCGGCGGGGGGCATTCAGTACTTC
CASSSPAGGIQYF
>TRBD1|TRBJ1-1|-|TRBV2
TGTGCCAGCAACGGACGGGACAGGGGCAACACTGAAGCTTTCTTT
CASNGRDRGNTEAFF
>TRBD1|TRBJ2-7|-|TRBV19
TGTGCCAGTAGGAGAGGGACAGGCCTCCTCTACGAGCAGTACTTC
CASRRGTGLLYEQYF
>TRBD2|TRBJ2-1|-|TRBV18
TGTGCCAGCTCACCGTATAGCGGGAGCTCCTACAATGAGCAGTTCTTC
CASSPYSGSSYNEQFF
>TRBD2|TRBJ2-7|-|TRBV9
TGTGCCAGCAGCGCGACTCCGGGACTAGCGGGAGCCTACGAGCAGTACTTC
CASSATPGLAGAYEQYF
>TRBD1|TRBJ1-2|-|TRBV12-3/TRBV12-4
TGTGCCAGCAGTCAAGGACAGGGTCAGGGCTACACCTTC
CASSQGQGQGYTF
>-|TRBJ1-1|-|TRBV11-2
TGTGCCAGCAGCCTCCTGGGGGGAAGCACTGAAGCTTTCTTT
CASSLLGGSTEAFF
>-|TRBJ1-1|-|TRBV10-3
TGTGCCATCAGTGAGTCGCCTCCGACTTACACTGAAGCTTTCTTT
CAISESPPTYTEAFF
>-|TRBJ2-7|-|TRBV30
TGTGCCTGGACCTCCGTGACGGGGGCCTACGAGCAGTACTTC
CAWTSVTGAYEQYF
>-|TRBJ2-3|-|TRBV28
TGTGCCAGCAGTCTGAAACCGGGGGGCACAGATACGCAGTATTTT
CASSLKPGGTDTQYF
>-|TRBJ2-7|-|TRBV5-1
TGCGCCAGCAGCGGGGGGTGGGGAGCCTCCTACGAGCAGTACTTC
CASSGGWGASYEQYF
>-|TRBJ2-4|-|TRBV4-3
TGCGCCAGCAGCCGGTTACTTACCTCAAACATTCAGTACTTC
CASSRLLTSNIQYF
>TRBD2|TRBJ2-3|-|TRBV20-1
TGCAGTGCTAGTGGGCGGGAGGGTACAGATACGCAGTATTTT
CSASGREGTDTQYF
>-|TRBJ2-7|-|TRBV2
TGTGCCAGCAGGGCACAGACTACCTACGAGCAGTACTTC
CASRAQTTYEQYF